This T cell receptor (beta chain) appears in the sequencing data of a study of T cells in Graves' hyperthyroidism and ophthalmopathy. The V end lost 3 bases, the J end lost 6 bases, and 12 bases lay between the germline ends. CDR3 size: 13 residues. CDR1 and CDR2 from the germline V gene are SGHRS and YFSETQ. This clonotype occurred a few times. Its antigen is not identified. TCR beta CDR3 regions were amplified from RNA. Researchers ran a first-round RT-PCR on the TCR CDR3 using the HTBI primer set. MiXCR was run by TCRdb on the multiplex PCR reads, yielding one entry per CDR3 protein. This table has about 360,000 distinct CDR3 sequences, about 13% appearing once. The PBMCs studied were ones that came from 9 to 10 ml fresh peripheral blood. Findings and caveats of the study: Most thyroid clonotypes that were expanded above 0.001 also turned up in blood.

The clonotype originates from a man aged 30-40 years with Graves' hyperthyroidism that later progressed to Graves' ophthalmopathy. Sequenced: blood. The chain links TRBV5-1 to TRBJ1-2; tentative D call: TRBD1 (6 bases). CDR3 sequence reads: CASSSTGLHGYTF. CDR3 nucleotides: TGCGCCAGCAGCTCCACAGGGCTGCATGGCTACACCTTC.